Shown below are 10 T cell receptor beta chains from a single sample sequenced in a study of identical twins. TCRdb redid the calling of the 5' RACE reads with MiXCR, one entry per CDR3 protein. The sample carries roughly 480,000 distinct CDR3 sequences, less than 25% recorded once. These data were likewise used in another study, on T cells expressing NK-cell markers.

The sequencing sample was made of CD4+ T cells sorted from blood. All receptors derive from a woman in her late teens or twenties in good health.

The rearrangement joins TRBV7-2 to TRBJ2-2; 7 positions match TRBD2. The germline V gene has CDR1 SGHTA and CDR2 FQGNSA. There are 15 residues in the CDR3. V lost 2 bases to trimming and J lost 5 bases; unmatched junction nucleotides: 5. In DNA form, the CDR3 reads TGTGCCAGCAGCTTAATCGGCGGGAGAACCGGGGAGCTGTTTTTT. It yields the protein CASSLIGGRTGELFF.

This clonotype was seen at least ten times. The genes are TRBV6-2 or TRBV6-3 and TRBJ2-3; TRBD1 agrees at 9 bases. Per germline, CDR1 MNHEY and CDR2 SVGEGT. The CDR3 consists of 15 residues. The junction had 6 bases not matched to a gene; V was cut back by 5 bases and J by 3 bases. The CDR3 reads CASSLPGQGTDTQYF. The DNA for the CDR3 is TGTGCCAGCAGTCTACCGGGACAGGGAACAGATACGCAGTATTTT.

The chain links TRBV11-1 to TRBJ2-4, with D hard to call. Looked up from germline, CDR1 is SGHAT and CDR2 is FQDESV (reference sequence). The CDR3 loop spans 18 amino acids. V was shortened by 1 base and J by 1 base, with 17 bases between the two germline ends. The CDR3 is CASSLVLPGRVAKNIQYF. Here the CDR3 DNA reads TGTGCCAGCAGCTTAGTGCTTCCAGGACGGGTCGCCAAAAACATTCAGTACTTC.

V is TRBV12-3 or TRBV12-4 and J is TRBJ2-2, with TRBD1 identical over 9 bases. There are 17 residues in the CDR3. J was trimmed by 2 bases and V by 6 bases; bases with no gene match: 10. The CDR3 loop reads CASSLTGGEINTGELFF. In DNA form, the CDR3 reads TGTGCCAGCAGCCTAACAGGGGGCGAAATAAACACCGGGGAGCTGTTTTTT.

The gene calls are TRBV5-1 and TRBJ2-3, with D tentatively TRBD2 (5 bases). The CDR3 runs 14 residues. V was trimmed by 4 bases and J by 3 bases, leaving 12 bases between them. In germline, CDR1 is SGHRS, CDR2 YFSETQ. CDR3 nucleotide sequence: TGCGCCAGCAGCCGGGTAGCGTCTACAGATACGCAGTATTTT. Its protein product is CASSRVASTDTQYF.

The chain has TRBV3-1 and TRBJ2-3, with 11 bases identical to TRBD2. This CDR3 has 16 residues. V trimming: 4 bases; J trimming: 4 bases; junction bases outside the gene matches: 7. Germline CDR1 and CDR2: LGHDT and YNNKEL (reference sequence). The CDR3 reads CASSPGSGGAADTQYF. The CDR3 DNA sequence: TGTGCCAGCAGCCCGGGTAGCGGGGGGGCTGCAGATACGCAGTATTTT.

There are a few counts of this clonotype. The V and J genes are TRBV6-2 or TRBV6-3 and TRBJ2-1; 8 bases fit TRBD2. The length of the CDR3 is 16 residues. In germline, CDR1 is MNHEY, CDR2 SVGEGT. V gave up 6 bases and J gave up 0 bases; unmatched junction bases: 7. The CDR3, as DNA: TGTGCCAGCAGAACCAGCGGGAGCAGCTCCTACAATGAGCAGTTCTTC. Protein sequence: CASRTSGSSSYNEQFF.

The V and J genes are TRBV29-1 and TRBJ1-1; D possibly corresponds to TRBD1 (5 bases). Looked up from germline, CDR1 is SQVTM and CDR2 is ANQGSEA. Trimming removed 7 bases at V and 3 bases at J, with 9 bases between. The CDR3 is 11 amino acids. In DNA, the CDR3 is TGCAGCGGGGACGGGTACACTGAAGCTTTCTTT. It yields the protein CSGDGYTEAFF.

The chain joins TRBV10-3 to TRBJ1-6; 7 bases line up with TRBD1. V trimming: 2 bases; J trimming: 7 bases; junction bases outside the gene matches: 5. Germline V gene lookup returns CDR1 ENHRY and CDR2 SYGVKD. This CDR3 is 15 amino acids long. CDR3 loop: CAISEDREANSPLHF. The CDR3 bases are TGTGCCATCAGTGAGGACAGGGAGGCGAATTCACCCCTCCACTTT.

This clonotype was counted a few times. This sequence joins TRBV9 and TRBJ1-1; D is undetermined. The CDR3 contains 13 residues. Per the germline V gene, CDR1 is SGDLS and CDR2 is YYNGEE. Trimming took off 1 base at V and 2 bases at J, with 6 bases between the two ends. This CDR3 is CASSVWDNTEAFF. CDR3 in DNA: TGTGCCAGCAGCGTATGGGATAACACTGAAGCTTTCTTT.